One and the same sample provided the 19 T cell receptor beta chains below, sequenced in a study of identical twins. TCRdb reanalysed the 5' RACE reads using MiXCR and keeps one entry per CDR3 protein. The sample lists some 1,600,000 distinct CDR3 sequences, 25% to 35% occurring once. Sequenced sample: cord blood. Receptors originate from a newborn girl in good health.

The chain combines TRBV27 with TRBJ1-1; D is possibly TRBD1 (6 bases). There are 13 residues in the CDR3. V gave up 2 bases and J gave up 8 bases, with 12 bases separating them. Germline CDR1 MNHEY, CDR2 SMNVEV (reference sequence). The CDR3 loop reads CASSLLLDREAFF. In DNA, the CDR3 is TGTGCCAGCAGTTTACTCCTCGACAGGGAAGCTTTCTTT.

This clonotype was seen a handful of times. CDR3 sequence: CASSDWAGLSTDTQYF. The CDR3 nucleotides are TGTGCCAGCAGTGACTGGGCGGGATTAAGCACAGATACGCAGTATTTT. The chain carries TRBV2 and TRBJ2-3; D perhaps matches TRBD2 (6 bases). Trimming shortened V by 3 bases and J by 0 bases, and 13 bases separated the two germline ends. The CDR3 is 16 residues long. Germline V gives CDR1 SNHLY, CDR2 FYNNEI.

This clonotype was found a few times. The chain is built from TRBV24-1 and TRBJ1-5; D gene ambiguous. The CDR3 extends over 19 amino acids. Deletions cut 1 base from V and 0 bases from J, with 18 bases between. From germline, CDR1 is KGHDR and CDR2 SFDVKD. The CDR3 DNA reads TGTGCCACCAGTGATTTAACTCCGGGCAGCCCTAATAGCAATCAGCCCCAGCATTTT. Protein: CATSDLTPGSPNSNQPQHF.

Only a few counts were recorded for this clonotype. V is TRBV28 and J is TRBJ2-1, with TRBD2 matching over 8 bases. Germline assignment: CDR1 MDHEN and CDR2 SYDVKM. The V segment lost 7 bases and the J segment 6 bases; nucleotides outside the gene matches: 8. The CDR3 is 14 residues long. This CDR3 is CASKGGRWGNEQFF. The CDR3 coding sequence is TGTGCCAGCAAGGGCGGGAGGTGGGGCAATGAGCAGTTCTTC.

The rearrangement uses TRBV27 and TRBJ2-3, with a tentative D call TRBD1 (5 bases). The CDR3 is 11 amino acids. The ends were cut back, 5 bases at V and 9 bases at J, with 9 bases in the middle. The germline gives CDR1 MNHEY, CDR2 SMNVEV (reference sequence). The CDR3 DNA sequence: TGTGCCAGCAGTGCAGGGATAACGCAGTATTTT. Amino acid sequence: CASSAGITQYF.

A word on this clonotype: Since a much larger clone is just one base distant, this may be a read error. The chain couples TRBV10-2 to TRBJ2-3; 7 bases agree with TRBD1. Germline loops: CDR1 WSHSY, CDR2 SAAADI. The CDR3 totals 16 residues. DNA for the CDR3: TGCGCCAGCAGTGACCCTACAGGGGACCCCACAGGTACGCAGTATTTT. It codes for CASSDPTGDPTGTQYF.

The V and J genes are TRBV20-1 and TRBJ2-7, with 8 bases matching TRBD1. This CDR3 comprises 13 residues. V gave up 5 bases and J gave up 3 bases; unmatched junction bases: 6. In germline, CDR1 is DFQATT, CDR2 SNEGSKA (reference sequence). CDR3: CSALDRGLYEQYF. As DNA, the CDR3 is TGCAGTGCTTTAGACAGGGGCCTCTACGAGCAGTACTTC.

Only a few counts were recorded for this clonotype. The rearrangement joins TRBV5-5 to TRBJ2-2, with D tentatively TRBD2 (5 bases). The CDR3 covers 15 residues. V dropped 2 bases and J dropped 4 bases, with 12 bases sitting between them. Germline values: CDR1 SGHKS, CDR2 YYEKEE (reference sequence). In DNA form, the CDR3 reads TGTGCCAGCAGCTTTCAGCGGTTGGGCACCGGGGAGCTGTTTTTT. Protein sequence: CASSFQRLGTGELFF.

The chain combines TRBV7-8 with TRBJ2-3; D is unresolved. In germline, CDR1 is SGHVS, CDR2 FQNEAQ. This CDR3 spans 18 amino acids. Deletions cut 4 bases from V and 1 base from J, with 21 bases between. The CDR3 DNA reads TGTGCCAGCAGCTCCCAAGCAGTCAGGAGAACCCGCACAGATACGCAGTATTTT. Its protein product is CASSSQAVRRTRTDTQYF.

The rearrangement links TRBV2 to TRBJ1-2; a possible D gene is TRBD1 (5 bases). CDR3 length equals 14 residues. V shed 4 bases and J shed 4 bases, with 13 bases lying between them. Germline CDR1 is SNHLY and CDR2 is FYNNEI. DNA of the CDR3: TGTGCCAGCAGTGCGGGACGCAGCACCTATGGCTACACCTTC. Translated, it gives CASSAGRSTYGYTF.

The chain employs TRBV29-1 and TRBJ2-1; 7 nucleotides align to TRBD1. The better agreement between TRBJ2-7 and the DNA end casts doubt on the J call. Germline lookup yields CDR1 SQVTM and CDR2 ANQGSEA. The CDR3 length is 17 residues. The CDR3 DNA is TGCAGCGTTGAAGATCGTAGGAAGGACAGGCCCTACAATGAGCAGTACTTC. Translation gives CSVEDRRKDRPYNEQYF.

This clonotype was observed many times. The rearrangement links TRBV6-6 to TRBJ2-3; TRBD2 might be the D (5 bases). The CDR3 covers 14 residues. V lost 5 bases, J lost 3 bases, and 12 bases lay in between. In germline, CDR1 is MNHNY, CDR2 SVGAGI (reference sequence). CDR3 coding DNA: TGTGCCAGCAGTCCGGGAAGCAGGACAGATACGCAGTATTTT. This sequence encodes CASSPGSRTDTQYF.

This chain uses TRBV6-2 or TRBV6-3 with TRBJ2-1, with 7 positions matching TRBD2. CDR3 length: 16 amino acids. Trimming took 2 bases from V and 2 from J; bases not matched to a gene: 6. CDR1 is MNHEY and CDR2 is SVGEGT in the germline V gene. CDR3 sequence reads: CASSYGRGTTYNEQFF. In DNA form, the CDR3 reads TGTGCCAGCAGTTACGGGCGGGGGACCACCTACAATGAGCAGTTCTTC.

This clonotype was seen more than once but under ten times. The chain couples TRBV6-4 to TRBJ2-6; D remains unclear. The germline V gene encodes CDR1 MRHNA and CDR2 SNTAGT. Trimming shortened V by 3 bases and J by 0 bases, and 9 bases separated the two germline ends. This CDR3 spans 16 amino acids. The CDR3 bases are TGTGCCAGCAGTGAGCTCTGGAGCTCTGGGGCCAACGTCCTGACTTTC. The encoded protein is CASSELWSSGANVLTF.

The rearrangement links TRBV6-6 to TRBJ1-1; no clear D. CDR3 length: 14 residues. Trimming took off 3 bases at V and 2 bases at J, with 10 bases between the two ends. Looked up from germline, CDR1 is MNHNY and CDR2 is SVGAGI (reference sequence). DNA for the CDR3: TGTGCCAGCAGTTATGGGGAGGGTAACACTGAAGCTTTCTTT. As protein: CASSYGEGNTEAFF.

This clonotype was detected only a few times. The chain joins TRBV24-1 to TRBJ1-5; D perhaps matches TRBD1 (6 bases). The CDR3 loop spans 15 amino acids. CDR1 is KGHDR and CDR2 is SFDVKD in the germline V gene. Trimming stripped 2 bases from V and 2 bases from J, with 9 bases between. CDR3 sequence (DNA): TGTGCCACCAGTGATTCAAGACAGGGCAATCAGCCCCAGCATTTT. Amino acids: CATSDSRQGNQPQHF.

J is TRBJ2-5 and V is TRBV18, with D possibly TRBD1 on 6 matching bases. The CDR3 contains 15 residues. Per germline, CDR1 KGHSH and CDR2 LQKENI. V lost 3 bases and J lost 1, with 12 bases in between. The CDR3 DNA follows: TGTGCCAGCTCACCTCAACAGGGTGGCCAAGAGACCCAGTACTTC. This translates into CASSPQQGGQETQYF.

This chain links TRBV11-2 with TRBJ2-3; D gene unclear. V lost 1 base and J 9 bases, leaving 11 bases between the germline ends. This CDR3 comprises 13 residues. The V gene's germline CDR1 is SGHAT and CDR2 FQNNGV. CDR3 bases: TGTGCCAGCAGCTTAGGATCGGTGGGAACGCAGTATTTT. This encodes CASSLGSVGTQYF. Together with reference TRBV11-2 and TRBJ2-3, the CDR3 gives the full variable domain: EAGVAQSPRYKIIEKRQSVAFWCNPISGHATLYWYQQILGQGPKLLIQFQNNGVVDDSQLPKDRFSAERLKGVDSTLKIQPAKLEDSAVYLCASSLGSVGTQYFGPGTRLTVL.

The rearrangement links TRBV5-1 to TRBJ2-5, with 8 bases matching TRBD1. The CDR3 is 13 residues long. With 0 bases clipped from V and 11 bases from J, the junction kept 6 bases outside the gene matches. The V gene's germline CDR1 is SGHRS and CDR2 YFSETQ. The DNA of the CDR3 is TGCGCCAGCAGCTTGGTGCAGGGGGCCTTGCAGTACTTC. This encodes CASSLVQGALQYF.